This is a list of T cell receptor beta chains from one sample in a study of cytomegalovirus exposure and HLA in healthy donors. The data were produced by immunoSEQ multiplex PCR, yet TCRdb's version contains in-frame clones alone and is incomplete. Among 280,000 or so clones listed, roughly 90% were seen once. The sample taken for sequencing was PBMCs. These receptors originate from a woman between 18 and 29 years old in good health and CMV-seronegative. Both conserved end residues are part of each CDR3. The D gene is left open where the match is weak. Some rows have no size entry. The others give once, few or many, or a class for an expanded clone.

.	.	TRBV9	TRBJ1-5	CASSLGGGGQPQHF	TGTGCCAGCAGCTTAGGGGGGGGAGGGCAGCCCCAGCATTTT
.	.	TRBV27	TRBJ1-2	CASSPAGSIHGYTF	TGTGCCAGCAGCCCCGCGGGGTCGATTCATGGCTACACCTTC
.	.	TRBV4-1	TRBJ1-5	CASSQELTEGQPQHF	TGCGCCAGCAGCCAAGAACTAACCGAGGGACAGCCCCAGCATTTT
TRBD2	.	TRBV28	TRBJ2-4	CASSFELAKNIQYF	TGTGCCAGCAGTTTTGAACTAGCGAAAAACATTCAGTACTTC
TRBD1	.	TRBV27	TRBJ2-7	CASSLWGQNEDEQYF	TGTGCCAGCAGTTTATGGGGACAGAATGAGGACGAGCAGTACTTC
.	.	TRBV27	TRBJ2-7	CASSGTPYEQYF	TGTGCCAGCAGCGGGACACCGTACGAGCAGTACTTC
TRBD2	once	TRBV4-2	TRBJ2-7	CASSQDRLAGELTYEQYF	TGTGCCAGCAGCCAAGATCGGCTAGCGGGGGAGTTAACCTACGAGCAGTACTTC
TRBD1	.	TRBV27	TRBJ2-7	CASSFVGQTYEQYF	TGTGCCAGCAGTTTTGTGGGACAGACCTACGAGCAGTACTTC
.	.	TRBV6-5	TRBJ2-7	CASSTHRSAYEQYF	TGTGCCAGCAGTACGCACAGGTCCGCCTACGAGCAGTACTTC
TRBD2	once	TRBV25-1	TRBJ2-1	CASSNAGTRNSDEQFF	TGTGCCAGCAGTAATGCCGGGACTAGGAATAGCGATGAGCAGTTCTTC
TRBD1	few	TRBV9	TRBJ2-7	CASSVDDGPQGEQYF	TGTGCCAGCAGCGTAGATGACGGGCCACAGGGGGAGCAGTACTTC
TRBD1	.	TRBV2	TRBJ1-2	CASSARQGMFGYTF	TGTGCCAGCAGTGCCAGACAGGGGATGTTCGGCTACACCTTC
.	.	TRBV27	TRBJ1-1	CASSLSGQPGRSEAFF	TGTGCCAGCAGTTTATCGGGGCAACCAGGGCGATCTGAAGCTTTCTTT
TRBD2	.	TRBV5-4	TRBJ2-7	CASSLAGGRGSYEQYF	TGTGCCAGCAGCTTGGCGGGCGGGAGGGGGTCCTACGAGCAGTACTTC
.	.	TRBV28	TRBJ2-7	CASSLLTSEQYF	TGTGCCAGCAGTTTACTTACCAGTGAGCAGTACTTC
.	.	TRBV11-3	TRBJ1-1	CASSLGGDTEAFF	TGTGCCAGCAGCTTAGGGGGGGACACTGAAGCTTTCTTT
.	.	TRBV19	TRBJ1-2	CATCPWGREQEGYTF	TGTGCCACCTGTCCCTGGGGCAGGGAACAGGAGGGCTACACCTTC
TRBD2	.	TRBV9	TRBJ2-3	CASSKPREGGTDTQYF	TGTGCCAGCAGCAAACCCCGGGAGGGTGGCACAGATACGCAGTATTTT
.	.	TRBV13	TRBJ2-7	CASSSQFLRLSSYEQYF	TGTGCCAGCAGCTCCCAATTCCTCCGGTTAAGCTCCTACGAGCAGTACTTC
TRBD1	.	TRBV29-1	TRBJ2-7	CSVGDRNYEQYF	TGCAGCGTTGGGGACAGAAACTACGAGCAGTACTTC
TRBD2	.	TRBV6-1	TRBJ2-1	CASSEASGFNEQFF	TGTGCCAGCAGTGAGGCTAGCGGGTTCAATGAGCAGTTCTTC
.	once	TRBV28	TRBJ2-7	CASSPDSYEQYF	TGTGCCAGCAGTCCAGACAGCTACGAGCAGTACTTC